A selection of T cell receptor beta chains follows, all from one sample in a study of beta chain features in type 1 diabetes. Clones were sequenced by immunoSEQ multiplex PCR, and TCRdb holds only the in-frame ones, with some missing. The sample lists hundreds of thousands of clones, around an eighth occurring once. Material: naive CD4+ T cells from blood. These receptors all stem from a man aged 18 to 29 with type 1 diabetes. CDR3s include the opening cysteine and the closing phenylalanine or tryptophan. Fields, in order: V gene, J gene, clone size, D gene, CDR3 protein, CDR3 DNA. D genes are given only for firm matches. Expanded clones are given a class, and other clones once, few, many or no size at all.

V: TRBV10-3
J: TRBJ2-1
size: -
D: TRBD1
CDR3: CAISESGAGGSWDEQFF
DNA: TGTGCCATCAGTGAGTCAGGGGCAGGGGGTAGCTGGGATGAGCAGTTCTTC

V: TRBV23-1
J: TRBJ1-2
size: few
D: -
CDR3: CASGAGANSYGYTF
DNA: TGCGCCAGCGGGGCGGGAGCTAACTCCTATGGCTACACCTTC

V: TRBV5-1
J: TRBJ2-3
size: few
D: -
CDR3: CASSLGGPAIDTQYF
DNA: TGCGCCAGCAGCTTGGGGGGACCTGCCATAGATACGCAGTATTTT

V: TRBV28
J: TRBJ1-2
size: -
D: -
CDR3: CAVVGILGYTF
DNA: TGTGCCGTGGTGGGGATCTTGGGCTACACCTTC

V: TRBV5-4
J: TRBJ1-1
size: -
D: TRBD1
CDR3: CASSSGQGRVNTEAFF
DNA: TGTGCCAGCAGCTCAGGACAGGGGCGGGTGAACACTGAAGCTTTCTTT

V: TRBV4-1
J: TRBJ2-3
size: -
D: TRBD2
CDR3: CASSQVLAVDTQYF
DNA: TGCGCCAGCAGCCAAGTCCTAGCGGTAGATACGCAGTATTTT

V: TRBV28
J: TRBJ1-3
size: few
D: -
CDR3: CASSLGYSGNTIYF
DNA: TGTGCCAGCAGTTTGGGCTACTCTGGAAACACCATATATTTT

V: TRBV7-6
J: TRBJ2-5
size: -
D: TRBD1
CDR3: CASSLGQGQETQYF
DNA: TGTGCCAGCAGCTTGGGACAGGGCCAAGAGACCCAGTACTTC

V: TRBV29-1
J: TRBJ1-1
size: few
D: -
CDR3: CSGEGTPNPTEAFF
DNA: TGCAGCGGTGAAGGGACCCCGAACCCCACTGAAGCTTTCTTT

V: TRBV28
J: TRBJ1-2
size: -
D: -
CDR3: CASSPPANYGYTF
DNA: TGTGCCAGCAGTCCCCCAGCTAACTATGGCTACACCTTC

V: TRBV29-1
J: TRBJ1-2
size: -
D: -
CDR3: CSVDHQGYGYTF
DNA: TGCAGCGTTGACCATCAGGGGTATGGCTACACCTTC